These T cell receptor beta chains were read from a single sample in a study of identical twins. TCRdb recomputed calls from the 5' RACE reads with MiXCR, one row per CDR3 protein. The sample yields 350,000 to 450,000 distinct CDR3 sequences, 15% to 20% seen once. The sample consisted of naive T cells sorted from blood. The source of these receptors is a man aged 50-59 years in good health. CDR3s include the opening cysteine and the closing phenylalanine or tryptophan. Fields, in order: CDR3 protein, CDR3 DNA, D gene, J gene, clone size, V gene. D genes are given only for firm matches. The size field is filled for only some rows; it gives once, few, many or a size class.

CDR3: CASSFSSNQPQHF
DNA: TGTGCCAGCAGTTTTTCTAGCAATCAGCCCCAGCATTTT
D: NA
J: TRBJ1-5
size: many
V: TRBV6-2/TRBV6-3

CDR3: CSARARAGAYNEQFF
DNA: TGCAGTGCTAGAGCGCGAGCGGGAGCCTACAATGAGCAGTTCTTC
D: TRBD2
J: TRBJ2-1
size: many
V: TRBV20-1

CDR3: CSARVPRLAGGSNPETQYF
DNA: TGCAGTGCTAGAGTCCCCAGACTAGCGGGAGGATCTAACCCTGAGACCCAGTACTTC
D: TRBD2
J: TRBJ2-5
size: many
V: TRBV20-1

CDR3: CASSLAGGVIGELFF
DNA: TGTGCCAGCAGCTTAGCGGGAGGGGTAATCGGGGAGCTGTTTTTT
D: TRBD2
J: TRBJ2-2
size: many
V: TRBV7-2

CDR3: CASSLSLAGVQYNEQFF
DNA: TGTGCCAGCAGTTTAAGCCTAGCGGGGGTGCAATACAATGAGCAGTTCTTC
D: TRBD2
J: TRBJ2-1
size: few
V: TRBV27

CDR3: CAISESRSGVNNEQFF
DNA: TGTGCCATCAGTGAGTCGCGTAGCGGAGTAAACAATGAGCAGTTCTTC
D: NA
J: TRBJ2-1
size: many
V: TRBV10-3

CDR3: CAISGGRTSGTSGANVLTF
DNA: TGTGCCATCAGTGGGGGCCGGACTAGCGGGACCTCTGGGGCCAACGTCCTGACTTTC
D: TRBD2
J: TRBJ2-6
size: many
V: TRBV10-3

CDR3: CASSLSGVETQYF
DNA: TGTGCCAGCAGTTTGAGCGGGGTAGAGACCCAGTACTTC
D: TRBD2
J: TRBJ2-5
size: few
V: TRBV12-3/TRBV12-4

CDR3: CASSFGWGETASYEQYF
DNA: TGTGCCAGCAGTTTCGGCTGGGGGGAAACAGCATCCTACGAGCAGTACTTC
D: NA
J: TRBJ2-7
size: NA
V: TRBV28

CDR3: CASSSREGETSPLHF
DNA: TGTGCCAGCAGCTCCCGGGAGGGCGAGACATCACCCCTCCACTTT
D: NA
J: TRBJ1-6
size: many
V: TRBV7-2

CDR3: CASSSEGTGYLDEQFF
DNA: TGTGCCAGCAGCTCTGAAGGGACAGGGTATTTGGATGAGCAGTTCTTC
D: TRBD1
J: TRBJ2-1
size: few
V: TRBV5-6

CDR3: CASSQGVTGRLTGELFF
DNA: TGCGCCAGCAGCCAAGGGGTGACAGGGAGGCTCACCGGGGAGCTGTTTTTT
D: NA
J: TRBJ2-2
size: many
V: TRBV4-3

CDR3: CASSHTSGGTQETQYF
DNA: TGCGCCAGCAGCCATACTAGCGGGGGGACACAAGAGACCCAGTACTTC
D: TRBD2
J: TRBJ2-5
size: NA
V: TRBV5-1

CDR3: CASRIGVPVNEQFF
DNA: TGCGCCAGCAGAATCGGCGTGCCGGTCAATGAGCAGTTCTTC
D: NA
J: TRBJ2-1
size: few
V: TRBV5-1

CDR3: CASSLTGSSTDTQYF
DNA: TGTGCCAGCAGTCTGACAGGCTCTAGCACAGATACGCAGTATTTT
D: NA
J: TRBJ2-3
size: NA
V: TRBV12-3/TRBV12-4

CDR3: CAISETSTDTQYF
DNA: TGTGCCATCAGTGAGACCAGCACAGATACGCAGTATTTT
D: NA
J: TRBJ2-3
size: NA
V: TRBV10-3

CDR3: CASSYRGSYGYTF
DNA: TGTGCCAGCAGTTACAGGGGTTCCTATGGCTACACCTTC
D: TRBD1
J: TRBJ1-2
size: many
V: TRBV12-3/TRBV12-4

CDR3: CSARYGNQPQHF
DNA: TGCAGTGCTAGATATGGAAATCAGCCCCAGCATTTT
D: NA
J: TRBJ1-5
size: NA
V: TRBV20-1

CDR3: CSASPPGTIYGYTF
DNA: TGCAGTGCTAGCCCCCCCGGGACAATCTATGGCTACACCTTC
D: NA
J: TRBJ1-2
size: NA
V: TRBV20-1

CDR3: CASSPAGVLPGELFF
DNA: TGTGCCAGCAGCCCCGCGGGGGTTTTGCCCGGGGAGCTGTTTTTT
D: TRBD2
J: TRBJ2-2
size: few
V: TRBV7-9

CDR3: CAISEPLTSGRAPNTGELFF
DNA: TGTGCCATCAGTGAGCCACTAACTAGCGGGAGGGCCCCGAACACCGGGGAGCTGTTTTTT
D: TRBD2
J: TRBJ2-2
size: many
V: TRBV10-3

CDR3: CATSDTWGSEAFF
DNA: TGTGCCACCAGTGATACTTGGGGGAGTGAAGCTTTCTTT
D: NA
J: TRBJ1-1
size: once
V: TRBV24-1

CDR3: CSAVTSGGAHEQYF
DNA: TGCAGTGCGGTAACTAGCGGGGGGGCCCACGAGCAGTACTTC
D: TRBD2
J: TRBJ2-7
size: NA
V: TRBV20-1

CDR3: CASSLTGRSTEAFF
DNA: TGTGCCAGCAGTCTGACAGGGAGGAGCACTGAAGCTTTCTTT
D: TRBD1
J: TRBJ1-1
size: many
V: TRBV28

CDR3: CASSVGGQGAYEQYF
DNA: TGTGCCAGCAGCGTAGGAGGACAGGGGGCCTACGAGCAGTACTTC
D: TRBD1
J: TRBJ2-7
size: few
V: TRBV9

CDR3: CASSIHPDTQYF
DNA: TGTGCCAGCAGCATACACCCAGATACGCAGTATTTT
D: NA
J: TRBJ2-3
size: NA
V: TRBV7-9

CDR3: CASSILGTPGSQGQFF
DNA: TGTGCCAGTAGTATACTTGGGACGCCGGGGAGCCAGGGGCAGTTCTTC
D: NA
J: TRBJ2-1
size: few
V: TRBV19

CDR3: CASSLRSSTDTQYF
DNA: TGTGCCAGCTCACTCCGGTCTAGCACAGATACGCAGTATTTT
D: NA
J: TRBJ2-3
size: many
V: TRBV18

CDR3: CASSLAGTHGETQYF
DNA: TGTGCCAGCAGCTTAGCGGGGACCCACGGAGAGACCCAGTACTTC
D: NA
J: TRBJ2-5
size: NA
V: TRBV7-9

CDR3: CASSQVLSSPYQETQYF
DNA: TGTGCCAGCAGCCAAGTCTTAAGCAGCCCGTACCAAGAGACCCAGTACTTC
D: NA
J: TRBJ2-5
size: many
V: TRBV4-2

CDR3: CASSRTTGNTQETQYF
DNA: TGTGCCAGCAGCCGAACGACAGGGAATACCCAAGAGACCCAGTACTTC
D: TRBD1
J: TRBJ2-5
size: many
V: TRBV2

CDR3: CASSSTSGRTDTQYF
DNA: TGTGCCAGCAGCTCGACTAGCGGGAGGACAGATACGCAGTATTTT
D: TRBD2
J: TRBJ2-3
size: NA
V: TRBV11-2

CDR3: CASSDTVGKGQFF
DNA: TGCGCCAGCAGCGATACTGTCGGGAAGGGGCAGTTCTTC
D: NA
J: TRBJ2-1
size: few
V: TRBV5-1

CDR3: CSASLSDTQYF
DNA: TGCAGTGCTAGTTTATCGGATACGCAGTATTTT
D: NA
J: TRBJ2-3
size: many
V: TRBV20-1

CDR3: CASRPDRGWETQYF
DNA: TGTGCCAGCAGGCCCGACAGGGGTTGGGAGACCCAGTACTTC
D: TRBD1
J: TRBJ2-5
size: NA
V: TRBV2

CDR3: CATSTDRWSNQPQHF
DNA: TGTGCCACCAGCACGGACAGGTGGAGCAATCAGCCCCAGCATTTT
D: TRBD1
J: TRBJ1-5
size: NA
V: TRBV15

CDR3: CASSPGIGAHSYNEQFF
DNA: TGTGCCAGCAGTCCAGGCATCGGGGCCCACTCCTACAATGAGCAGTTCTTC
D: NA
J: TRBJ2-1
size: many
V: TRBV7-9

CDR3: CASSYPSTGYTEAFF
DNA: TGTGCCAGCAGTTATCCCTCGACTGGCTACACTGAAGCTTTCTTT
D: NA
J: TRBJ1-1
size: NA
V: TRBV6-5

CDR3: CASSVGASGSSYEQYF
DNA: TGTGCCAGCAGCGTAGGAGCTAGCGGGAGCTCCTACGAGCAGTACTTC
D: TRBD2
J: TRBJ2-7
size: few
V: TRBV9